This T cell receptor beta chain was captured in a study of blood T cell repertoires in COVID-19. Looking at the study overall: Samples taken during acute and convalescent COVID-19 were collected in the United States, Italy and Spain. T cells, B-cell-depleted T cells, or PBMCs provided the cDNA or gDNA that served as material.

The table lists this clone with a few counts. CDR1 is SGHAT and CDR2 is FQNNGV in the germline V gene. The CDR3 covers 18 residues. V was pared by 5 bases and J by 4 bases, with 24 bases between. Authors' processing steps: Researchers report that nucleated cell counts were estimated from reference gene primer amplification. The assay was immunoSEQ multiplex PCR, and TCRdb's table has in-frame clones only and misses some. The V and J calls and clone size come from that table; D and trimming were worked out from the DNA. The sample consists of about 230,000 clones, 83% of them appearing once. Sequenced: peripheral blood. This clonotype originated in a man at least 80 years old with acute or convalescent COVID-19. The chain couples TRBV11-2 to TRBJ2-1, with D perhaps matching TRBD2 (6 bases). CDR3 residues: CASSQPLGRRRDYNEQFF. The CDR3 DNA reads TGTGCCAGCAGCCAACCCTTGGGGCGTCGGCGGGATTACAATGAGCAGTTCTTC. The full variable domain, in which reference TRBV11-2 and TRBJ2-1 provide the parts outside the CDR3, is EAGVAQSPRYKIIEKRQSVAFWCNPISGHATLYWYQQILGQGPKLLIQFQNNGVVDDSQLPKDRFSAERLKGVDSTLKIQPAKLEDSAVYLCASSQPLGRRRDYNEQFFGPGTRLTVL.